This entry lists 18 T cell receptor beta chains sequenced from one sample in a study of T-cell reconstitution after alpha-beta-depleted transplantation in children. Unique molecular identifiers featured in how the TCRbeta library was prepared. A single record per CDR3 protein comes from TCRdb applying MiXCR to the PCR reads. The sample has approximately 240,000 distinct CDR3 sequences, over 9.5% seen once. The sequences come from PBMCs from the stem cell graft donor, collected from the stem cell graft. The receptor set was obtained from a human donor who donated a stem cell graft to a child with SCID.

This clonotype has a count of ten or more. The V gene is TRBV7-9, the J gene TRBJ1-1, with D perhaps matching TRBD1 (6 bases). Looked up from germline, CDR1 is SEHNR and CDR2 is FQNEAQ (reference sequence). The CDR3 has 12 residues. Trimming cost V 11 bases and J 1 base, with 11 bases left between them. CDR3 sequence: CAAGGPNTEAFF. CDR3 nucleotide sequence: TGTGCCGCGGGGGGCCCGAACACTGAAGCTTTCTTT. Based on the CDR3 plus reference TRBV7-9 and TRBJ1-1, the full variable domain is DTGVSQNPRHKITKRGQNVTFRCDPISEHNRLYWYRQTLGQGPEFLTYFQNEAQLEKSRLLSDRFSAERPKGSFSTLEIQRTEQGDSAMYLCAAGGPNTEAFFGQGTRLTVV.

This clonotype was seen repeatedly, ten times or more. This chain's CDR3 is CASSEQGAGEAFF. CDR3 in DNA: TGTGCCAGCAGCGAACAGGGGGCTGGAGAAGCTTTCTTT. The V and J genes are TRBV9 and TRBJ1-1; 9 bases map to TRBD1. Losses at the gene ends were 3 bases for V and 8 bases for J; bases not matched to a gene: 5. Germline-derived CDR1 and CDR2 are SGDLS and YYNGEE. The CDR3 loop spans 13 amino acids.

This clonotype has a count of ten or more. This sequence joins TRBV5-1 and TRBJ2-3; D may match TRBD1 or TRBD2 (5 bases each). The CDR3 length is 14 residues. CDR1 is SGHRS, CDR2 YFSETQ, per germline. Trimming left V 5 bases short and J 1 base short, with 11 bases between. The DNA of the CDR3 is TGCGCCAGCAGTTGGGACGGCCGCACAGATACGCAGTATTTT. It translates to CASSWDGRTDTQYF.

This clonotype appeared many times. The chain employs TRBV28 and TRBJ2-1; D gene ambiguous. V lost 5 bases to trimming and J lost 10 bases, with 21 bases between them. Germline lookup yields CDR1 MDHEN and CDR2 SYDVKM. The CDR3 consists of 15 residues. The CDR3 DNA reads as TGTGCCAGCAGTCTTGACGCCGGTGCAAGCAGGGAGCAGTTCTTC. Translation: CASSLDAGASREQFF.

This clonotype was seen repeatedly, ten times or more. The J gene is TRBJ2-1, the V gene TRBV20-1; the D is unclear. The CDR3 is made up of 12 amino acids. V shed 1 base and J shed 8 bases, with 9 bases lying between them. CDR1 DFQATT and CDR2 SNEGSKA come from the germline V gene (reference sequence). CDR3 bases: TGCAGTGCTAGAGGGCCGTTGTATGAGCAGTTCTTC. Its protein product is CSARGPLYEQFF.

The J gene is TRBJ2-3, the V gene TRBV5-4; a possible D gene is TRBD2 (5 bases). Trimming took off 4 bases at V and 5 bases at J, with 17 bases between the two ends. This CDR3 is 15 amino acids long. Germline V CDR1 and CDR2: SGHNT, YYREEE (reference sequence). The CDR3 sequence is CASSLSGTPGDTQYF. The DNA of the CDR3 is TGTGCCAGCAGCCTGAGCGGAACTCCGGGAGATACGCAGTATTTT.

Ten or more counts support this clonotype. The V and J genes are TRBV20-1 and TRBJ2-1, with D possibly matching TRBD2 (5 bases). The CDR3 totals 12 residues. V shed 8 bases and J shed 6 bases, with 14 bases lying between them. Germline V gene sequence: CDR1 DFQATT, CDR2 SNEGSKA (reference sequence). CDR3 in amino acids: CSLPGGGNEQFF. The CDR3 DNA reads TGCAGTCTTCCCGGCGGAGGCAATGAGCAGTTCTTC.

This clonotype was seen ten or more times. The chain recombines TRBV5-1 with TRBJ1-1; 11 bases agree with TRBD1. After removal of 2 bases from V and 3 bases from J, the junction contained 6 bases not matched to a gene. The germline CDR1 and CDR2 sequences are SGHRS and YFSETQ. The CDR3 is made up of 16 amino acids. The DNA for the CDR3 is TGCGCCAGCAGCTTCGGGACAGGGGGAGTTTACACTGAAGCTTTCTTT. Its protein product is CASSFGTGGVYTEAFF.

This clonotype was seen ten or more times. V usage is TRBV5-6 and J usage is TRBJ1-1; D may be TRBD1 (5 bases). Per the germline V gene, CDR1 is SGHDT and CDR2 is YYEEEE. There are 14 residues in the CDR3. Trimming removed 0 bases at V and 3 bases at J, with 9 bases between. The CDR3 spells CASSLDRTYTEAFF. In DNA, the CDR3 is TGTGCCAGCAGCTTGGACAGGACCTACACTGAAGCTTTCTTT.

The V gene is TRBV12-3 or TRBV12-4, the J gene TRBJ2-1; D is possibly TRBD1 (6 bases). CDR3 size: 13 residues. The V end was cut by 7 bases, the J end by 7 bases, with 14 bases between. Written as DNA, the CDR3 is TGTGCCAGCACCAACAGGGCGGGTAATGAGCAGTTCTTC. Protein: CASTNRAGNEQFF.

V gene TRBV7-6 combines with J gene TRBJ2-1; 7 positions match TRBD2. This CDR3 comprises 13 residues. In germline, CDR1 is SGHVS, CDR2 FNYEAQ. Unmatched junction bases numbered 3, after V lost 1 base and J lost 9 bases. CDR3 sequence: CASSLGEGTEQFF. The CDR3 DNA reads TGTGCCAGCAGCTTAGGGGAGGGAACTGAGCAGTTCTTC.

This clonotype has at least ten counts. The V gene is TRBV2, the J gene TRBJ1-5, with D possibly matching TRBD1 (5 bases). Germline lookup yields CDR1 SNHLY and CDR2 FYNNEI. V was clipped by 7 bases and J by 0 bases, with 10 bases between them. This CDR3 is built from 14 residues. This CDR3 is CASTRQISNQPQHF. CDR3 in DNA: TGTGCCAGCACACGACAGATTAGCAATCAGCCCCAGCATTTT.

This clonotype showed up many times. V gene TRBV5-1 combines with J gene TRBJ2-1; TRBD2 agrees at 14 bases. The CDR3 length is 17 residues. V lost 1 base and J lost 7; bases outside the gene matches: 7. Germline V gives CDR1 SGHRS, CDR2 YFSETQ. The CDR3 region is CASSLRLAGGPGNEQFF. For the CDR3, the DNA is TGCGCCAGCAGCTTGCGACTAGCGGGGGGGCCGGGGAATGAGCAGTTCTTC. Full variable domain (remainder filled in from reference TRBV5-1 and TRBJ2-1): KAGVTQTPRYLIKTRGQQVTLSCSPISGHRSVSWYQQTPGQGLQFLFEYFSETQRNKGNFPGRFSGRQFSNSRSEMNVSTLELGDSALYLCASSLRLAGGPGNEQFFGPGTRLTVL.

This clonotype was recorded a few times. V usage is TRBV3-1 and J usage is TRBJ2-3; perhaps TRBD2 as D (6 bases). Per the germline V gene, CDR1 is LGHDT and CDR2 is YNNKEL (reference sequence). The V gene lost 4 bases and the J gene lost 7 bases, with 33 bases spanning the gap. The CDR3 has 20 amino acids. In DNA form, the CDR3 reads TGTGCCAGCAGCCCAACTTTACAACCGGGGCGGGGATCACACAGGTATACGCAGTATTTT. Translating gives CASSPTLQPGRGSHRYTQYF.

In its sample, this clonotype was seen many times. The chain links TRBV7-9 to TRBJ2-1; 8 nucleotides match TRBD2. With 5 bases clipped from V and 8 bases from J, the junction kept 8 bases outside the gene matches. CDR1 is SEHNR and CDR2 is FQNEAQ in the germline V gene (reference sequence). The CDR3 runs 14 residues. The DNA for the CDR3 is TGTGCCAGCAGCCCTACGGGGGGGTCCGATGAGCAGTTCTTC. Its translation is CASSPTGGSDEQFF.

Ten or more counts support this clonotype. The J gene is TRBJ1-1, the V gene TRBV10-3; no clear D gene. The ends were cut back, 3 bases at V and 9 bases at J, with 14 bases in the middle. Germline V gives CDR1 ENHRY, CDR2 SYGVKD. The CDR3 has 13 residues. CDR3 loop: CAISEGSVPQAFF. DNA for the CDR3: TGTGCCATCAGTGAAGGGTCAGTACCACAAGCTTTCTTT.

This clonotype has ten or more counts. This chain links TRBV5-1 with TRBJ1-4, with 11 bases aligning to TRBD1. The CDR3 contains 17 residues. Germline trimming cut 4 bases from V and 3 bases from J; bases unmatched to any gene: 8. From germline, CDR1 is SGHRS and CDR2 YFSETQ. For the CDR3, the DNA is TGCGCCAGCAGCCTTCGTGGACAGGGGGCTTCTAATGAAAAACTGTTTTTT. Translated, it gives CASSLRGQGASNEKLFF. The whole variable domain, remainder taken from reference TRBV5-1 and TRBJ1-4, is KAGVTQTPRYLIKTRGQQVTLSCSPISGHRSVSWYQQTPGQGLQFLFEYFSETQRNKGNFPGRFSGRQFSNSRSEMNVSTLELGDSALYLCASSLRGQGASNEKLFFGSGTQLSVL.

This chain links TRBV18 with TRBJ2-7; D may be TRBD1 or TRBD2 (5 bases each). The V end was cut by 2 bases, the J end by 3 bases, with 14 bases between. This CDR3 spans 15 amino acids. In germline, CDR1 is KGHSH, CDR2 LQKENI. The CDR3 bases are TGTGCCAGCTCACCAGGTCGGGGCGAAGGCTACGAGCAGTACTTC. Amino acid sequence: CASSPGRGEGYEQYF.